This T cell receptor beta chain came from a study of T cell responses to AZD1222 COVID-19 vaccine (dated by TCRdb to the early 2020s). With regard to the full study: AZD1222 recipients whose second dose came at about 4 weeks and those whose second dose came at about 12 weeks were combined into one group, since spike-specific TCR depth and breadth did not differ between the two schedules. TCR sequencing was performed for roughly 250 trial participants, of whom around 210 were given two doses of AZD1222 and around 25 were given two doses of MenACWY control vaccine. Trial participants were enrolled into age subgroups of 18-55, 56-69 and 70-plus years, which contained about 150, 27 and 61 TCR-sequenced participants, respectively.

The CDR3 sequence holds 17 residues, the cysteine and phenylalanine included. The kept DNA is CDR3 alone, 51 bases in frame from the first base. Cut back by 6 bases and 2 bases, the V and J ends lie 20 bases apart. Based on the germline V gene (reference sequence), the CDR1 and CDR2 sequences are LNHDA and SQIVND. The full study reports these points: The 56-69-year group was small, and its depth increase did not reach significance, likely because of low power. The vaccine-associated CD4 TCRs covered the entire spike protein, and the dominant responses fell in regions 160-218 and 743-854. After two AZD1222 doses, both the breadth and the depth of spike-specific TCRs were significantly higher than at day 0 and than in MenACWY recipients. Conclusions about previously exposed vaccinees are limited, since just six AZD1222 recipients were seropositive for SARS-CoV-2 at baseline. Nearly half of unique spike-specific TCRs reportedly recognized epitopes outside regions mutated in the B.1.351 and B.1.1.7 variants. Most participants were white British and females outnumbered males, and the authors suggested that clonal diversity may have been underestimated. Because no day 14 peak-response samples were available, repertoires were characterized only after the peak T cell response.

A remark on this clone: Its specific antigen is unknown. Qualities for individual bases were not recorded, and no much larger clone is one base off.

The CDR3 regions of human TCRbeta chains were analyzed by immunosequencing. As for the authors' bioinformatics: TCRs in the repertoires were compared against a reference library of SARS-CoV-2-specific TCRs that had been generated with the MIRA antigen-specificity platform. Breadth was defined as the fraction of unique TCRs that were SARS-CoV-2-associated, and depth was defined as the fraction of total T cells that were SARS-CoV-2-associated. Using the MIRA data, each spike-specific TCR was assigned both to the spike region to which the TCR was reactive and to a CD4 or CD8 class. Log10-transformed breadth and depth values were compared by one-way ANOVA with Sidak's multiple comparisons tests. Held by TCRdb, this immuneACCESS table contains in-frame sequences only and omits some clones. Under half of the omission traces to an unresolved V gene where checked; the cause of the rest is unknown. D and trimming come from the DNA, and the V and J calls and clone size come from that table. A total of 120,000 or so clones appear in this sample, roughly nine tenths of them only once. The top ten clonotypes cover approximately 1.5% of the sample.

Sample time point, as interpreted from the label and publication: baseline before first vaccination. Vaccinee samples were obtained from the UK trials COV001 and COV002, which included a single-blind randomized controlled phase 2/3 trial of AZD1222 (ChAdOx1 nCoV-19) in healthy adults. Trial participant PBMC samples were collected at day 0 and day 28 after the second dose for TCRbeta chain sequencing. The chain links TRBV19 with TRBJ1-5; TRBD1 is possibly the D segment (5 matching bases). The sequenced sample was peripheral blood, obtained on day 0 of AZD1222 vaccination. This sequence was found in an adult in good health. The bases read TGTGCCAGTAGGTACAAAGGGGCAGGGAGGGGCAATCAGCCCCAGCATTTT. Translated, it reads CASRYKGAGRGNQPQHF.